Presented here are 15 T cell receptor beta chains from one specimen sequenced in a study of tumor and adjacent non-tumor tissue in lung cancer. RNA was extracted from bulk tissue without any cell sorting. Three rounds of nested PCR, following a modified ARM-PCR protocol, produced the TCRbeta library. TCRdb independently ran MiXCR on the multiplex PCR reads; one entry per CDR3 protein. The repertoire holds 60,000 to 85,000 distinct CDR3 sequences, with over 75% as singletons. The specimen sequenced was lung tumor tissue. These receptor sequences come from a woman between 45 and 65 years old with non-small cell lung cancer.

This clonotype appeared many times. This chain uses TRBV6-2 or TRBV6-3 with TRBJ2-3; D is possibly TRBD2 (5 bases). The V and J ends lost 2 bases and 2 bases respectively, with 11 bases between them. The CDR3 spans 15 residues. Germline-derived CDR1 and CDR2 are MNHEY and SVGEGT. CDR3 nucleotides: TGTGCCAGCAGTTACAGTCCCGGGGACACAGATACGCAGTATTTT. This codes for CASSYSPGDTDTQYF.

To note about this clonotype: The junction departs from the called germline gene at one end, perhaps through a read error. V is TRBV11-2 and J is TRBJ2-7; D is unresolved. Germline loops: CDR1 SGHAT, CDR2 FQNNGV. CDR3 length equals 12 residues. CDR3 sequence (DNA): TGTGCCACCAGCTTAGACGGCTGCGAGCAGTACTTC. Protein: CATSLDGCEQYF. Drawing the rest from reference TRBV11-2 and TRBJ2-7, the complete variable domain is EAGVAQSPRYKIIEKRQSVAFWCNPISGHATLYWYQQILGQGPKLLIQFQNNGVVDDSQLPKDRFSAERLKGVDSTLKIQPAKLEDSAVYLCATSLDGCEQYFGPGTRLTVT.

This chain connects TRBV6-5 to TRBJ1-2; D may be TRBD1 (5 bases). Germline CDR1 is MNHEY and CDR2 is SVGAGI. With 2 bases removed from V and 6 bases from J, the gap between germline ends came to 16 bases. The CDR3 loop spans 15 amino acids. For the CDR3, the DNA is TGTGCCAGCAGTTACGCTGGGACGTCTCTTCATGGCTACACCTTC. Translating it yields CASSYAGTSLHGYTF.

The rearrangement joins TRBV10-2 to TRBJ2-1, with TRBD2 matching over 11 bases. The CDR3 has 18 amino acids. Germline values: CDR1 WSHSY, CDR2 SAAADI. The trim removed 1 base at V and 7 bases at J, leaving 12 bases unmatched. CDR3 sequence (DNA): TGCGCCAGCAGTGAGTTCCGAGGCGGACTAGCGGGTGGGAATGAGCAGTTCTTC. It is translated as CASSEFRGGLAGGNEQFF.

A word on this clonotype: The conserved phenylalanine or tryptophan is not found at the CDR3 terminus, so this likely reflects a read error. Because the CDR3's place on the DNA is in doubt, the DNA is left out and the CDR3 is given as listed by TCRdb. The rearrangement joins TRBV20-1 to TRBJ2-5; TRBD1 is the table's D call, not checked against the DNA. The CDR3 totals 13 residues, both ends included. Germline lookup yields CDR1 DFQATT and CDR2 SNEGSKA (reference sequence). The CDR3 reads CSAARPGGETQHS.

This clonotype was recorded only once. At one boundary the junction diverges from the germline segment, which might be a read error. This chain connects TRBV24-1 to TRBJ1-5; the D is unclear. In germline, CDR1 is KGHDR, CDR2 SFDVKD. The CDR3 covers 14 residues. The CDR3 protein is CATNDFLRDQPQHF. For the CDR3, the DNA is TGTGCCACCAATGATTTTCTGCGGGATCAGCCCCAGCATTTT.

To note about this clonotype: A much larger clone lies a single base off, so this may be a read error. V gene TRBV20-1 combines with J gene TRBJ2-1, with 11 bases fitting TRBD2. The CDR3 loop spans 15 amino acids. From germline, CDR1 is DFQATT and CDR2 SNEGSKA (reference sequence). The CDR3 DNA is TGCAATGCTAGAGGAGGGACTAGCGGATACAATGAGCAGTTCTTC. Translation: CNARGGTSGYNEQFF.

In regard to this clonotype: The CDR3 ends on some other residue instead of the conserved phenylalanine or tryptophan, so this is likely a read error. This chain joins TRBV11-2 and TRBJ2-7; 9 positions agree with TRBD1. The CDR3 is made up of 15 amino acids. Per the germline V gene, CDR1 is SGHAT and CDR2 is FQNNGV. The CDR3 spells CVSSTGTGRAYEQYL. CDR3 nucleotide sequence: TGTGTCAGCAGCACCGGGACAGGGCGCGCCTACGAGCAGTACTTA.

Points on this clonotype: Given a much more abundant clone one base away, this may be a read error. This chain uses TRBV20-1 with TRBJ1-1, with D perhaps matching TRBD1 (5 bases). V was shortened by 3 bases and J by 13 bases, with 15 bases between the two germline ends. Per germline, CDR1 DFQATT and CDR2 SNEGSKA (reference sequence). The length of the CDR3 is 11 residues. CDR3 loop: CSASGGARVFF. CDR3 DNA: TGCAGTGCTAGTGGTGGGGCCCGGGTTTTCTTT.

V and J are TRBV11-2 and TRBJ2-3; TRBD2 might be the D (5 bases). V was cut by 0 bases and J by 5 bases, with 12 bases left in between. Germline assignment: CDR1 SGHAT and CDR2 FQNNGV. CDR3 length equals 15 residues. CDR3 DNA: TGTGCCAGCAGCTTAGACCGGGGTACAAGAGATACGCAGTATTTT. Translating it yields CASSLDRGTRDTQYF. The full variable domain, completed using reference TRBV11-2 and TRBJ2-3, is EAGVAQSPRYKIIEKRQSVAFWCNPISGHATLYWYQQILGQGPKLLIQFQNNGVVDDSQLPKDRFSAERLKGVDSTLKIQPAKLEDSAVYLCASSLDRGTRDTQYFGPGTRLTVL.

The V and J genes are TRBV12-3 or TRBV12-4 and TRBJ1-4; TRBD1 is a possible D gene (6 bases). The CDR3 loop spans 14 amino acids. Trimming shortened V by 6 bases and J by 14 bases, and 22 bases separated the two germline ends. The CDR3 is CASSTQQGFEYLFF. In nucleotides, the CDR3 is TGTGCCAGCAGCACTCAACAGGGTTTTGAATATCTGTTTTTT.

V usage is TRBV28 and J usage is TRBJ1-2, with D possibly matching TRBD1 (6 bases). Per the germline V gene, CDR1 is MDHEN and CDR2 is SYDVKM. CDR3 size: 13 residues. CDR3 nucleotides: TGTGACAGTAGTTTTCCAGGGGTCTATGGCTACACCTTC. Translating gives CDSSFPGVYGYTF.

A word on this clonotype: Germline and junction disagree at one end, which may indicate a read error. The rearrangement links TRBV11-3 to TRBJ2-2, with D possibly called TRBD1 or TRBD2 (5 bases each). Per germline, CDR1 SGHNT and CDR2 YENEEA. CDR3 length equals 15 residues. The CDR3 DNA follows: TGTGCCAGGAACTGGGGGAGTCAGGCCACCGAGGAGCTGTTTTTT. Residues: CARNWGSQATEELFF. Drawing the rest from reference TRBV11-3 and TRBJ2-2, the complete variable domain is EAGVVQSPRYKIIEKKQPVAFWCNPISGHNTLYWYLQNLGQGPELLIRYENEEAVDDSQLPKDRFSAERLKGVDSTLKIQPAELGDSAVYLCARNWGSQATEELFFGEGSRLTVL.

The genes are TRBV11-1 and TRBJ2-1, with D maybe TRBD1 (5 bases). The CDR3 totals 14 residues. The V end was cut by 4 bases, the J end by 12 bases, with 19 bases between. The V gene's germline CDR1 is SGHAT and CDR2 FQDESV (reference sequence). The CDR3 here is CASSSGQAGVLQFF. Written as DNA, the CDR3 is TGTGCCAGCAGCTCAGGACAAGCTGGAGTGTTGCAGTTCTTC.

Comment on this clonotype: The junction does not match germline at one end; this may be a read error. The V call is TRBV6-1, the J call TRBJ2-3; 7 bases map to TRBD1. The CDR3 totals 16 residues. CDR1 and CDR2 from the germline V gene are MNHNS and SASEGT. The chain's CDR3 is CARSSVPRQGADTQFF. CDR3 in DNA: TGTGCCAGAAGTTCAGTTCCGAGACAGGGAGCAGATACGCAGTTTTTT.